What follows are 16 T cell receptor beta chains derived from one specimen sequenced in a study of blood T cell repertoires in COVID-19. The assay was immunoSEQ multiplex PCR, and TCRdb's table has in-frame clones only and misses some. The table lists roughly 230,000 clones, about 83% of them singletons. The sample consisted of peripheral blood. Receptor source: a woman between 50 and 59 years old with acute or convalescent COVID-19.

This clone came up once. The gene calls are TRBV10-3 and TRBJ1-2, with D possibly TRBD1 on 6 matching bases. Germline V lookup: CDR1 ENHRY, CDR2 SYGVKD. The CDR3 has 14 residues. V gave up 3 bases and J gave up 5 bases, with 13 bases separating them. CDR3 loop: CAISDGGRLYGYTF. CDR3 DNA: TGTGCCATCAGTGATGGGGGCCGTCTTTATGGCTACACCTTC.

The sample holds one count of this clone. The V gene is TRBV7-9, the J gene TRBJ1-1, with TRBD1 matching over 11 bases. V shed 5 bases, J shed 5 bases, and the junction held 7 bases outside the gene matches. Germline loops: CDR1 SEHNR, CDR2 FQNEAQ (reference sequence). This CDR3 is built from 15 residues. The CDR3, as DNA: TGTGCCAGCAGCCCCGGGACAGGGGGAGATACTGAAGCTTTCTTT. This gives the protein CASSPGTGGDTEAFF.

This chain links TRBV19 with TRBJ1-4; 9 nucleotides line up with TRBD1. The CDR3 totals 14 residues. Trimming removed 8 bases from V and 7 bases from J; junction bases left unmatched: 8. Germline V lookup: CDR1 LNHDA, CDR2 SQIVND (reference sequence). CDR3 protein: CASWKTGGSEKLFF. The CDR3 region has the DNA TGTGCCAGTTGGAAAACAGGGGGCTCTGAAAAACTGTTTTTT.

The chain employs TRBV12-3 or TRBV12-4 and TRBJ2-4; D unresolved. The V end lost 4 bases, the J end lost 3 bases, and 7 bases lay between the germline ends. CDR3 length: 13 residues. The CDR3 DNA sequence: TGTGCCAGCAGTTCCGTCTACAAAAACATTCAGTACTTC. Its protein product is CASSSVYKNIQYF.

The chain couples TRBV28 to TRBJ1-4; D perhaps matches TRBD1 (6 bases). Trimming took 6 bases from V and 4 from J, leaving 15 bases between them. CDR1 and CDR2 (germline): MDHEN, SYDVKM. The CDR3 totals 15 residues. The CDR3 region has the DNA TGTGCCAGCAGCCGACCGGGAGGGGGTAATGAAAAACTGTTTTTT. This codes for CASSRPGGGNEKLFF.

The gene calls are TRBV5-5 and TRBJ1-2; weak D call: TRBD1 (5 bases). Germline CDR1 is SGHKS and CDR2 is YYEKEE (reference sequence). This CDR3 comprises 13 residues. The germline V and J ends were trimmed by 4 bases and 10 bases, with 17 bases remaining between them. In nucleotides, the CDR3 is TGTGCCAGCAGCCTGGAAGTAGGCAGGGCCTACACCTTC. Translating gives CASSLEVGRAYTF.

The chain links TRBV6-5 to TRBJ1-2; 7 bases are shared with TRBD1. CDR1 and CDR2 from the germline V gene are MNHEY and SVGAGI. The CDR3 runs to 13 residues. Losses at the gene ends were 6 bases for V and 7 bases for J; bases not matched to a gene: 8. As DNA, the CDR3 is TGTGCCAGCAGCTCAGGGGGTGGGTTTGGCTACACCTTC. Translation: CASSSGGGFGYTF.

The rearrangement joins TRBV5-1 to TRBJ2-1, with 11 nucleotides matching TRBD2. The CDR3 loop spans 16 amino acids. CDR1 is SGHRS, CDR2 YFSETQ, per germline. Trimming took 3 bases from V and 10 from J; bases not matched to a gene: 12. The CDR3 spells CASSSTGTSGREEQFF. The CDR3 nucleotides read TGCGCCAGCAGCTCGACCGGGACTAGCGGCCGGGAGGAGCAGTTCTTC.

This clone was seen once. This rearrangement joins TRBV10-3 to TRBJ1-5; D gene uncertain. Germline CDR1 reads ENHRY; CDR2 reads SYGVKD. V gave up 11 bases and J gave up 3 bases, with 14 bases separating them. The CDR3 length is 13 residues. CDR3 bases: TGTGCCTCCGCGTCAGACAACAATCAGCCCCAGCATTTT. Its protein is CASASDNNQPQHF.

The gene calls are TRBV2 and TRBJ2-1; TRBD1 aligns across 10 bases. The CDR3 runs to 14 residues. J lost 6 bases, V lost 6 bases, and 5 bases had no gene match. Germline loops: CDR1 SNHLY, CDR2 FYNNEI. The CDR3 here is CASRGDRGTNEQFF. As DNA, the CDR3 is TGTGCCAGCAGGGGGGACAGGGGAACCAATGAGCAGTTCTTC.

V and J are TRBV7-9 and TRBJ2-7, with D unclear. The CDR3 is 12 residues long. V was trimmed by 2 bases and J by 7 bases, leaving 9 bases between them. Germline V gene lookup returns CDR1 SEHNR and CDR2 FQNEAQ (reference sequence). The CDR3 DNA reads as TGTGCCAGCAGCTTACTACAGTCGGAGCAGTACTTC. Protein sequence: CASSLLQSEQYF.

The V gene is TRBV7-9, the J gene TRBJ2-5, with D possibly TRBD2 on 6 matching bases. From germline, CDR1 is SEHNR and CDR2 FQNEAQ (reference sequence). This CDR3 spans 14 amino acids. The ends were cut back, 7 bases at V and 2 bases at J, with 14 bases in the middle. The DNA for the CDR3 is TGTGCCAGCACCCTTGGTGGGGGGCAAGAGACCCAGTACTTC. Amino acids: CASTLGGGQETQYF. Full variable domain (rest looked up from reference TRBV7-9 and TRBJ2-5): DTGVSQNPRHKITKRGQNVTFRCDPISEHNRLYWYRQTLGQGPEFLTYFQNEAQLEKSRLLSDRFSAERPKGSFSTLEIQRTEQGDSAMYLCASTLGGGQETQYFGPGTRLLVL.

This clone was counted only a few times. The V gene is TRBV28, the J gene TRBJ2-7, with 7 bases identical to TRBD1. With 1 base clipped from V and 4 bases from J, the junction kept 1 base outside the gene matches. Germline V lookup: CDR1 MDHEN, CDR2 SYDVKM. The CDR3 has 13 residues. This CDR3 is CASSLYRGYEQYF. The CDR3 nucleotides are TGTGCCAGCAGTTTATACAGGGGTTACGAGCAGTACTTC.

The chain links TRBV27 to TRBJ2-7, with a tentative D call TRBD2 (5 bases). Looked up from germline, CDR1 is MNHEY and CDR2 is SMNVEV (reference sequence). CDR3 length equals 13 residues. Trimming removed 6 bases from V and 0 bases from J, with 9 bases in between. CDR3 loop: CASRDGISYEQYF. The CDR3 DNA reads TGTGCCAGCAGGGACGGGATCTCCTACGAGCAGTACTTC.

The chain recombines TRBV6-6 with TRBJ2-1; D is possibly TRBD2 (6 bases). Germline V gene data show CDR1 as MNHNY and CDR2 as SVGAGI (reference sequence). This CDR3 has 15 amino acids. V was trimmed by 0 bases and J by 6 bases, leaving 12 bases between them. The CDR3 reads CASSYSGGKANEQFF. In nucleotides, the CDR3 is TGTGCCAGCAGTTACTCGGGCGGGAAAGCCAATGAGCAGTTCTTC.

This rearrangement joins TRBV28 to TRBJ2-7; 8 positions agree with TRBD1. J gave up 6 bases and V 6 bases, and 4 bases lay outside the gene matches. CDR1 is MDHEN, CDR2 SYDVKM, per germline. This CDR3 comprises 12 residues. As DNA, the CDR3 is TGTGCCAGCAGACCGACAGGGGTCGAGCAGTACTTC. Translating it yields CASRPTGVEQYF. Supplemented by reference TRBV28 and TRBJ2-7, the full variable domain reads DVKVTQSSRYLVKRTGEKVFLECVQDMDHENMFWYRQDPGLGLRLIYFSYDVKMKEKGDIPEGYSVSREKKERFSLILESASTNQTSMYLCASRPTGVEQYFGPGTRLTVT.